This passage covers 25 T cell receptor beta chains from one sample sequenced in a study of OX40 agonist ivuxolimab in advanced cancers. Sequencing used immunoSEQ multiplex PCR; TCRdb keeps in-frame clones, though not all of them. The table has 70,000 to 80,000 clones, about 88% seen once. The starting material was CD4+ or CD8+ T cells sorted from blood, obtained in a trial of the OX40 agonist ivuxolimab. The receptor set was obtained from an adult with an advanced solid tumor such as melanoma, head and neck, liver or kidney cancer.

This clone was observed once. The V and J genes are TRBV27 and TRBJ1-1; 7 nucleotides agree with TRBD1. CDR1 and CDR2 from the germline V gene are MNHEY and SMNVEV (reference sequence). V lost 2 bases, J lost 4 bases, and 4 bases stayed unmatched. CDR3 length: 14 amino acids. The CDR3 reads CASSLKGAITEAFF. For the CDR3, the DNA is TGTGCCAGCAGTTTAAAGGGGGCAATCACTGAAGCTTTCTTT.

This chain links TRBV2 with TRBJ2-7; tentative D call: TRBD1 (6 bases). The CDR3 extends over 14 amino acids. In germline, CDR1 is SNHLY, CDR2 FYNNEI. Trimming took 4 bases from V and 2 from J, leaving 12 bases between them. In nucleotides, the CDR3 is TGTGCCAGCAGTGGCGTCAGGGGAACCTACGAGCAGTACTTC. Protein product: CASSGVRGTYEQYF.

J is TRBJ2-3 and V is TRBV18, with 9 nucleotides matching TRBD1. The V and J ends lost 1 base and 1 base, in that order; junction bases with no gene match: 6. There are 17 residues in the CDR3. CDR1 and CDR2 (germline): KGHSH, LQKENI. The DNA of the CDR3 is TGTGCCAGCTCACCACTTGTAACAGGGGGCGGCACAGATACGCAGTATTTT. This translates into CASSPLVTGGGTDTQYF.

The V and J genes are TRBV6-5 and TRBJ2-7; unclear D gene. CDR1 and CDR2 (germline): MNHEY, SVGAGI. The CDR3 spans 12 residues. V was clipped by 6 bases and J by 3 bases, with 9 bases between them. CDR3 sequence: CASRRAVYEQYF. Written as DNA, the CDR3 is TGTGCCAGCAGACGCGCCGTCTACGAGCAGTACTTC.

The J gene is TRBJ2-7, the V gene TRBV6-5, with D perhaps matching TRBD1 or TRBD2 (5 bases each). CDR1 and CDR2 (germline): MNHEY, SVGAGI. The CDR3 is made up of 15 amino acids. V lost 6 bases and J 6 bases, leaving 21 bases between the germline ends. The CDR3 spells CASSLTHTDGGEQYF. For the CDR3, the DNA is TGTGCCAGCAGCCTCACACACACGGATGGGGGCGAGCAGTACTTC.

This clone is a singleton in its sample. The chain employs TRBV11-2 and TRBJ2-1, with D perhaps TRBD2 (6 bases). The CDR3 consists of 14 residues. CDR1 SGHAT and CDR2 FQNNGV come from the germline V gene. The V and J ends lost 1 base and 9 bases respectively, with 13 bases between them. In DNA, the CDR3 is TGTGCCAGCAGCTTAGTTGGGGGGACCCCTGAGCAGTTCTTC. Protein sequence: CASSLVGGTPEQFF.

The J gene is TRBJ2-7, the V gene TRBV6-1, with 14 bases lining up with TRBD2. The germline CDR1 and CDR2 sequences are MNHNS and SASEGT. There are 15 residues in the CDR3. Trimming removed 5 bases from V and 7 bases from J; junction bases left unmatched: 7. CDR3 amino acids: CASSSGTSGSGEQYF. CDR3 sequence (DNA): TGTGCCAGCAGTTCCGGGACTAGCGGGAGCGGGGAGCAGTACTTC.

The chain employs TRBV7-9 and TRBJ2-5; 7 nucleotides match TRBD1. The CDR3 is made up of 14 amino acids. CDR1 is SEHNR and CDR2 is FQNEAQ in the germline V gene (reference sequence). With 3 bases clipped from V and 8 bases from J, the junction kept 9 bases outside the gene matches. The CDR3 sequence is CASSFTGAVDTQYF. CDR3 sequence (DNA): TGTGCCAGCAGCTTTACAGGGGCCGTTGATACCCAGTACTTC.

The chain couples TRBV7-2 to TRBJ2-7, with 12 bases matching TRBD2. The CDR3 covers 16 residues. CDR1 and CDR2 (germline): SGHTA, FQGNSA. The trim removed 5 bases at V and 7 bases at J, leaving 12 bases unmatched. The CDR3 coding sequence is TGTGCCAGCAGCAGTCCGCTAGCGGGAGGGCCCAGTGAGCAGTACTTC. Protein sequence: CASSSPLAGGPSEQYF.

J is TRBJ2-3 and V is TRBV2; 11 bases map to TRBD2. This CDR3 spans 16 amino acids. V shed 6 bases, J shed 2 bases, and the junction held 7 bases outside the gene matches. CDR1 is SNHLY and CDR2 is FYNNEI in the germline V gene. The DNA for the CDR3 is TGTGCCAGCAGAGCCGGGACTAGCGGAACCACAGATACGCAGTATTTT. It encodes CASRAGTSGTTDTQYF.

The chain couples TRBV27 to TRBJ2-1; 10 bases fit TRBD2. The V and J ends lost 4 bases and 3 bases, in that order; junction bases with no gene match: 3. CDR1 is MNHEY, CDR2 SMNVEV, per germline (reference sequence). This CDR3 has 15 residues. This chain's CDR3 is CASSSPSGGYNEQFF. DNA of the CDR3: TGTGCCAGCAGTTCTCCTAGCGGGGGCTACAATGAGCAGTTCTTC.

This clone occurred a few times. The rearrangement joins TRBV5-1 to TRBJ2-1; D assignment may be TRBD1 or TRBD2 (6 bases each). The V end lost 4 bases, the J end lost 4 bases, and 15 bases lay between the germline ends. Germline V CDR1 and CDR2: SGHRS, YFSETQ. The CDR3 covers 15 residues. In DNA form, the CDR3 reads TGCGCCAGCAGCCAGGAGGGGGGCGGGTACAATGAGCAGTTCTTC. Protein: CASSQEGGGYNEQFF.

This clone was recorded a few times. The chain is built from TRBV19 and TRBJ2-1; TRBD2 matches at 8 bases. The CDR3 has 16 amino acids. V lost 6 bases, J lost 5 bases, and 12 bases stayed unmatched. Germline CDR1 LNHDA, CDR2 SQIVND (reference sequence). The CDR3 bases are TGTGCCAGTAGCCCCGGGAGGGGCAGATCGGACAATGAGCAGTTCTTC. Its protein product is CASSPGRGRSDNEQFF.

The CDR3 bases are TGTGCCAGCAGTTATGGTCAGGTCCCCTTCGAGCAGTACTTC. Translating gives CASSYGQVPFEQYF. V gene TRBV6-5 combines with J gene TRBJ2-7; D gene unclear. The length of the CDR3 is 14 residues. The V end lost 3 bases, the J end lost 6 bases, and 15 bases lay between the germline ends. The germline V gene has CDR1 MNHEY and CDR2 SVGAGI.

The V and J genes are TRBV6-5 and TRBJ2-4; D possibly corresponds to TRBD1 (6 bases). V was trimmed by 6 bases and J by 9 bases, leaving 21 bases between them. This CDR3 is built from 15 residues. Looked up from germline, CDR1 is MNHEY and CDR2 is SVGAGI. CDR3 in DNA: TGTGCCAGCAGAATAGGGGGAGAATTCAGGGGCATTCAGTACTTC. Translation gives CASRIGGEFRGIQYF.

The sample holds one count of this clone. The chain has TRBV2 and TRBJ2-5; the match to TRBD2 covers 14 bases. The CDR3 loop spans 16 amino acids. V lost 7 bases and J lost 7; bases outside the gene matches: 11. CDR1 and CDR2 (germline): SNHLY, FYNNEI. Here the CDR3 DNA reads TGTGCCAGCAAGCGGACTAGCGGGAGGACCGAAGGGACCCAGTACTTC. Translating gives CASKRTSGRTEGTQYF.

The genes are TRBV11-3 and TRBJ2-2; no definite D call. There are 16 residues in the CDR3. Trimming cost V 0 bases and J 1 base, with 9 bases left between them. From germline, CDR1 is SGHNT and CDR2 YENEEA. CDR3 DNA: TGTGCCAGCAGCTTAGATCGAGGCCAGAACACCGGGGAGCTGTTTTTT. Protein sequence: CASSLDRGQNTGELFF.

This sequence joins TRBV7-9 and TRBJ2-7; D is perhaps TRBD1 (7 bases). The V gene's germline CDR1 is SEHNR and CDR2 FQNEAQ (reference sequence). This CDR3 has 14 amino acids. V lost 2 bases and J 6 bases, leaving 14 bases between the germline ends. The CDR3 reads CASSLNWQGGEQYF. The CDR3 DNA reads TGTGCCAGCAGCTTAAACTGGCAGGGGGGCGAGCAGTACTTC.

The V call is TRBV21-1, the J call TRBJ2-7. TRBV21-1 is annotated as a pseudogene. This CDR3 contains 14 residues. CDR3 loop: CASSSLRGPYEQYF. CDR3 DNA sequence: TGTGCCAGCAGCAGCCTCCGTGGTCCCTACGAGCAGTACTTC.

The rearrangement uses TRBV19 and TRBJ2-7; D gene ambiguous. The length of the CDR3 is 14 residues. V gave up 5 bases and J gave up 2 bases, with 13 bases separating them. CDR1 is LNHDA and CDR2 is SQIVND in the germline V gene (reference sequence). The CDR3 sequence is CASSQGQDAYEQYF. DNA of the CDR3: TGTGCCAGTAGTCAAGGGCAGGACGCCTACGAGCAGTACTTC.

This chain connects TRBV19 to TRBJ2-1; D might be TRBD2 (5 bases). Per germline, CDR1 LNHDA and CDR2 SQIVND (reference sequence). The CDR3 extends over 17 amino acids. Trimming took off 5 bases at V and 8 bases at J, with 25 bases between the two ends. In DNA form, the CDR3 reads TGTGCCAGTAGTGACAAGGGCAGAAGAAGTACCGGGGATGAGCAGTTCTTC. Protein: CASSDKGRRSTGDEQFF.

The chain couples TRBV6-5 to TRBJ1-3; no clear D. The germline V gene has CDR1 MNHEY and CDR2 SVGAGI. V was cut by 5 bases and J by 0 bases, with 5 bases left in between. The CDR3 sequence is 13 residues long. The CDR3 DNA follows: TGTGCCAGCAGTCCCGCCTCTGGAAACACCATATATTTT. Translation gives CASSPASGNTIYF.

V gene TRBV6-5 combines with J gene TRBJ2-4; D remains unclear. Germline V gene data show CDR1 as MNHEY and CDR2 as SVGAGI. This CDR3 region has 15 residues. With 6 bases removed from V and 2 bases from J, the gap between germline ends came to 14 bases. The CDR3 is CASRVDGVSKNIQYF. CDR3 DNA: TGTGCCAGCAGAGTCGACGGTGTGTCCAAAAACATTCAGTACTTC.

The V call is TRBV19, the J call TRBJ2-1; D is possibly TRBD1 or TRBD2 (7 bases each). This CDR3 contains 16 residues. V lost 10 bases and J 6 bases, leaving 25 bases between the germline ends. Germline V gives CDR1 LNHDA, CDR2 SQIVND (reference sequence). The CDR3 bases are TGTGCCACCCGCCGACAGGGAGGGTCTTCAGGCAATGAGCAGTTCTTC. This sequence encodes CATRRQGGSSGNEQFF.

The chain couples TRBV5-1 to TRBJ2-3; a weak D match, TRBD2 (6 bases). Germline CDR1 reads SGHRS; CDR2 reads YFSETQ. V shed 4 bases and J shed 4 bases, with 16 bases lying between them. The CDR3 sequence is 15 residues long. DNA for the CDR3: TGCGCCAGCAGCCTTGGCCCTAGCGAGGCAGATACGCAGTATTTT. It codes for CASSLGPSEADTQYF.